The text below deals with one T cell receptor (beta chain). Its matching antigen is unknown. The sample is drawn from a study of T cell responses to AZD1222 COVID-19 vaccine. Study-wide points: Increases in Spike-specific TCR breadth and depth were seen after two AZD1222 doses. Seropositivity was recorded at baseline in only a handful of AZD1222 recipients. White British people made up most donors, females outnumbered males, and clonal diversity was possibly underestimated.

Germline trimming cut 3 bases from V and 5 bases from J; bases unmatched to any gene: 6. This CDR3 is built from 14 residues. Germline V gives CDR1 SGHAT, CDR2 FQNNGV. TCRdb keeps only in-frame clones here, not all; method: immunoSEQ multiplex PCR. Seen here are over 150,000 clones, more than 75% observed once, and the top ten hold 15% to 20%. The sample in question was peripheral blood, obtained on day 0 of AZD1222 vaccination. The sequence was obtained from an adult in good health. This chain connects TRBV11-2 to TRBJ1-1; the match to TRBD1 covers 7 bases. The CDR3 bases are TGTGCCAGCAGCTTGGATTACAGGGGTACTGAAGCTTTCTTT. Protein sequence: CASSLDYRGTEAFF.